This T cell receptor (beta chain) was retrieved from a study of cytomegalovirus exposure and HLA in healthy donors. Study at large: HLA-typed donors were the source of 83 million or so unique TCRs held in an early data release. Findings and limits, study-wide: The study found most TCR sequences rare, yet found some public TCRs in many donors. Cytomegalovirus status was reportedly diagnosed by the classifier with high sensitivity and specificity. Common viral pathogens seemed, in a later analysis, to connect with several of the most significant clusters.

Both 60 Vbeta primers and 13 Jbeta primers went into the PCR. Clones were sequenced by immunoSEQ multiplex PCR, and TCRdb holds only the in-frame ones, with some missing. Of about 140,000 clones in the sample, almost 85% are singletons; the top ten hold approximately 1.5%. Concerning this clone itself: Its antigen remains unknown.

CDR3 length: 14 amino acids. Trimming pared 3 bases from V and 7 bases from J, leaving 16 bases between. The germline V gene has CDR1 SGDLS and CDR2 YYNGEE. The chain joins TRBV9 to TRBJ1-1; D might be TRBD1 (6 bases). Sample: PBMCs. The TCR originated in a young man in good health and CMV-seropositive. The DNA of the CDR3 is TGTGCCAGCAGCGCCCAACAGGGAGGGGTTGAAGCTTTCTTT. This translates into CASSAQQGGVEAFF. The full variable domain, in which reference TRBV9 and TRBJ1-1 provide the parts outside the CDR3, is DSGVTQTPKHLITATGQRVTLRCSPRSGDLSVYWYQQSLDQGLQFLIQYYNGEERAKGNILERFSAQQFPDLHSELNLSSLELGDSALYFCASSAQQGGVEAFFGQGTRLTVV.